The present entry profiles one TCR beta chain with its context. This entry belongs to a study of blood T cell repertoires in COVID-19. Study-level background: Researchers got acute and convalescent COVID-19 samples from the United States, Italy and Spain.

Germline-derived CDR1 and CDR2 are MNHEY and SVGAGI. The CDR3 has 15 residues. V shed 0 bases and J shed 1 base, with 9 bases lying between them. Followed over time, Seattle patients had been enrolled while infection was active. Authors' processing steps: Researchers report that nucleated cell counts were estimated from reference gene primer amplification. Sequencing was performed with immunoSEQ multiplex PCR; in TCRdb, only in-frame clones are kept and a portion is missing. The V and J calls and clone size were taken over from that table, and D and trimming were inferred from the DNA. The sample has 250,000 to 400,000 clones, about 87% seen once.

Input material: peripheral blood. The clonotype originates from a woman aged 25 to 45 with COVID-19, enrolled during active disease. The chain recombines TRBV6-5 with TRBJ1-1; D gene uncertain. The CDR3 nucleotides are TGTGCCAGCAGTTACTCGAACTTTCCGAACACTGAAGCTTTCTTT. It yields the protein CASSYSNFPNTEAFF.